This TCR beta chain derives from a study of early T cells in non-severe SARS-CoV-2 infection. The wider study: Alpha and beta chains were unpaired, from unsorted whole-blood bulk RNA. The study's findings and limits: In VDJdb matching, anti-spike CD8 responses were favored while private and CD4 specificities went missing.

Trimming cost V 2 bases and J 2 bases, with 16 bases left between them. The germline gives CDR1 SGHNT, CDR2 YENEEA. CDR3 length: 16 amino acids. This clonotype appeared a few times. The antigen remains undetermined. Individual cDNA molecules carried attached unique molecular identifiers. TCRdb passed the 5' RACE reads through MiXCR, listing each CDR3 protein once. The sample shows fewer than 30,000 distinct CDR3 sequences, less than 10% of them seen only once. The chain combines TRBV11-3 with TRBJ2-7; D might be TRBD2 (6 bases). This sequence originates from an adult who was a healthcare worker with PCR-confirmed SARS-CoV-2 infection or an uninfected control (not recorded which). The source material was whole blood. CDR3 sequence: CASSLRHWGLAYEQYF. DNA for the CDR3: TGTGCCAGCAGCTTAAGACATTGGGGACTTGCCTACGAGCAGTACTTC.